Sequencing of this T cell receptor beta chain was carried out in a study of T-cell reconstitution after alpha-beta-depleted transplantation in children. CDR1 is DFQATT and CDR2 is SNEGSKA in the germline V gene (reference sequence). The CDR3 is made up of 14 amino acids. The V end was cut by 4 bases, the J end by 4 bases, with 11 bases between. TCRbeta library construction was performed incorporating unique molecular identifiers. Via MiXCR, TCRdb re-called the PCR reads, giving one row per CDR3 protein. The sample yields around 120,000 distinct CDR3 sequences, 20% to 25% seen once. The sample was PBMCs, mostly from graft donor cells, taken 180 days after TCRalphabeta/CD19-depleted stem cell transplant. The receptor was derived from a male patient aged 2-15 years who had a stem cell transplant for chronic granulomatous disease, so the T cells may come from the graft donor. The chain has TRBV20-1 and TRBJ1-6; D perhaps matches TRBD1 (5 bases). The CDR3 here is CSATPGPYNSPLHF. CDR3 DNA: TGCAGTGCTACCCCGGGACCGTATAATTCACCCCTCCACTTT.